What follows are 19 T cell receptor beta chains derived from one specimen sequenced in a study of T cells in Graves' hyperthyroidism and ophthalmopathy. Amplification yielded TCR beta CDR3 regions, with RNA transcripts as the source. A first-round RT-PCR of the TCR CDR3 used the HTBI primer set. MiXCR, applied by TCRdb to the multiplex PCR reads, yields one record per CDR3 protein. The sample gives hundreds of thousands of distinct CDR3 sequences, roughly a sixth of which show up once; 2.5% to 4% is in the top ten. Sequencing input: blood. These receptors were taken from a woman aged 40 to 49 with Graves' ophthalmopathy.

With regard to this clonotype: This may be a read error, as it is one base from a much larger clone. The V call is TRBV2, the J call TRBJ2-2; the match to TRBD1 covers 9 bases. Germline V gene lookup returns CDR1 SNHLY and CDR2 FYNNEI. CDR3 length: 17 amino acids. CDR3 DNA sequence: TGTGTCAGCATCCTACCCGGGACAGGGCAGAACACCGGGGAGCTGTTTTTT. It is translated as CVSILPGTGQNTGELFF.

This clonotype occurred a few times. The V call is TRBV12-3 or TRBV12-4, the J call TRBJ1-2, with D uncertain. The CDR3 contains 15 residues. Deletions cut 2 bases from V and 4 bases from J, with 14 bases between. CDR3 sequence reads: CASSLTLGPVYGYTF. The CDR3 nucleotides read TGTGCCAGCAGTTTAACTCTCGGCCCGGTCTATGGCTACACCTTC.

This clonotype was seen more than once but under ten times. V and J are TRBV7-9 and TRBJ1-1; D might be TRBD1 (5 bases). V was pared by 5 bases and J by 3 bases, with 13 bases between. CDR1 is SEHNR, CDR2 FQNEAQ, per germline (reference sequence). CDR3 length equals 14 residues. The CDR3 region is CASSADRKYTEAFF. The DNA of the CDR3 is TGTGCCAGCAGCGCCGACAGAAAGTACACTGAAGCTTTCTTT.

The rearrangement uses TRBV29-1 and TRBJ2-3; either TRBD1 or TRBD2 may supply D (5 bases each). CDR3 length: 15 amino acids. Trimming shortened V by 0 bases and J by 3 bases, and 13 bases separated the two germline ends. The germline V gene has CDR1 SQVTM and CDR2 ANQGSEA. In DNA, the CDR3 is TGCAGCGTTGAAGATGGGCAGGGCGGGACAGATACGCAGTATTTT. Protein sequence: CSVEDGQGGTDTQYF.

This clonotype showed up just a few times. The CDR3 nucleotides read TGTGCCAGTAGACATGACAAGGGTGGCAATCAGCCCCAGCATTTT. Translating gives CASRHDKGGNQPQHF. This rearrangement joins TRBV19 to TRBJ1-5; no definite D call. V was trimmed by 6 bases and J by 2 bases, leaving 14 bases between them. CDR3 length: 15 amino acids. Germline V gives CDR1 LNHDA, CDR2 SQIVND (reference sequence).

This clonotype was recorded many times. This rearrangement joins TRBV20-1 to TRBJ2-3, with TRBD2 identical over 9 bases. CDR3 size: 15 residues. Losses at the gene ends were 7 bases for V and 5 bases for J; bases not matched to a gene: 13. The germline CDR1 and CDR2 sequences are DFQATT and SNEGSKA (reference sequence). This CDR3 reads CSGTPIAGARDTQYF. For the CDR3, the DNA is TGCAGTGGCACCCCCATAGCGGGAGCGAGAGATACGCAGTATTTT.

This rearrangement joins TRBV13 to TRBJ2-1; tentative D call: TRBD2 (5 bases). V was trimmed by 5 bases and J by 4 bases, leaving 12 bases between them. This CDR3 is 14 amino acids long. The germline V gene has CDR1 PRHDT and CDR2 FYEKMQ (reference sequence). CDR3 loop: CASSRRTQYNEQFF. CDR3 sequence (DNA): TGTGCCAGCAGCCGCCGGACTCAATACAATGAGCAGTTCTTC. Variable domain in full (rest from reference TRBV13 and TRBJ2-1): AAGVIQSPRHLIKEKRETATLKCYPIPRHDTVYWYQQGPGQDPQFLISFYEKMQSDKGSIPDRFSAQQFSDYHSELNMSSLELGDSALYFCASSRRTQYNEQFFGPGTRLTVL.

The chain recombines TRBV6-1 with TRBJ1-4; the match to TRBD1 covers 7 bases. V dropped 6 bases and J dropped 5; count of bases not matched to a gene: 9. The CDR3 has 15 amino acids. Looked up from germline, CDR1 is MNHNS and CDR2 is SASEGT. The CDR3 protein is CASSPGRGPNEKLFF. The CDR3 DNA reads as TGTGCCAGCAGCCCAGGGAGGGGGCCGAATGAAAAACTGTTTTTT.

This clonotype was found a few times. The chain is built from TRBV7-8 and TRBJ2-5; D may be TRBD2 (6 bases). The CDR3 loop spans 19 amino acids. Trimming took off 4 bases at V and 4 bases at J, with 28 bases between the two ends. Germline assignment: CDR1 SGHVS and CDR2 FQNEAQ. The CDR3 spells CASSSYGGLWQGSLETQYF. The CDR3 coding sequence is TGTGCCAGCAGCTCCTATGGGGGGTTATGGCAGGGTTCGTTAGAGACCCAGTACTTC.

The chain has TRBV5-4 and TRBJ2-3; 10 nucleotides match TRBD2. The CDR3 runs to 15 residues. The germline V gene encodes CDR1 SGHNT and CDR2 YYREEE (reference sequence). The ends lost 6 bases at V and 0 bases at J; junction bases unmatched: 4. CDR3 sequence reads: CASISSGGSTDTQYF. The CDR3 DNA is TGTGCCAGCATCTCTAGCGGGGGTAGCACAGATACGCAGTATTTT.

There are a few counts of this clonotype. The J gene is TRBJ1-1, the V gene TRBV18; a possible D gene is TRBD1 (5 bases). With 0 bases removed from V and 1 base from J, the gap between germline ends came to 9 bases. Germline V gene data show CDR1 as KGHSH and CDR2 as LQKENI. The CDR3 consists of 15 residues. The CDR3, as DNA: TGTGCCAGCTCACCACCGGGACGGAAGAACACTGAAGCTTTCTTT. Translation: CASSPPGRKNTEAFF.

This clonotype came up many times. V usage is TRBV5-1 and J usage is TRBJ2-7; the match to TRBD1 covers 9 bases. Per the germline V gene, CDR1 is SGHRS and CDR2 is YFSETQ. CDR3 size: 15 residues. V was clipped by 2 bases and J by 6 bases; unmatched bases: 9. CDR3 region: CASSLLPATGGEQYF. DNA of the CDR3: TGCGCCAGCAGCTTATTGCCGGCGACAGGGGGCGAGCAGTACTTC.

This clonotype was seen many times. The chain employs TRBV30 and TRBJ1-4, with 7 bases identical to TRBD1. This CDR3 spans 14 amino acids. Trimming removed 2 bases from V and 7 bases from J; junction bases left unmatched: 7. CDR1 is GTSNPN, CDR2 SVGIG, per germline (reference sequence). The CDR3, as DNA: TGTGCCTGGAGTCAGGGGGGTGTCAGTGAAAAACTGTTTTTT. It specifies CAWSQGGVSEKLFF.

This chain's CDR3 is CASSLVRSSTDTQYF. Written as DNA, the CDR3 is TGTGCCAGCAGCTTAGTCCGGTCTAGCACAGATACGCAGTATTTT. The rearrangement joins TRBV7-3 to TRBJ2-3; D unclear. Trimming stripped 2 bases from V and 0 bases from J, with 9 bases between. CDR1 SGHTA and CDR2 FQGTGA come from the germline V gene. The CDR3 runs to 15 residues.

This clonotype was counted only a few times. V is TRBV10-3 and J is TRBJ1-5; 10 nucleotides match TRBD1. The germline CDR1 and CDR2 sequences are ENHRY and SYGVKD. V shed 0 bases and J 11 bases; nucleotides not matched to a gene: 4. This CDR3 has 14 amino acids. This CDR3 reads CAISESTGGEAQHF. The CDR3 DNA reads TGTGCCATCAGTGAGTCGACAGGGGGCGAAGCCCAGCATTTT.

This rearrangement joins TRBV5-1 to TRBJ2-7; 10 bases fit TRBD2. There are 14 residues in the CDR3. J lost 6 bases, V lost 0 bases, and 3 bases had no gene match. Germline assignment: CDR1 SGHRS and CDR2 YFSETQ. Here the CDR3 reads CASSLDLAGVEQYF. The CDR3 nucleotides read TGCGCCAGCAGCTTGGATCTAGCGGGAGTCGAGCAGTACTTC.

This clonotype has a handful of counts. The chain joins TRBV14 to TRBJ2-5, with TRBD2 identical over 15 bases. Unmatched junction bases numbered 5, after V lost 3 bases and J lost 0 bases. The germline V gene encodes CDR1 SGHDN and CDR2 FVKESK. This CDR3 spans 18 amino acids. CDR3 sequence (DNA): TGTGCCAGCAGCCATGGACTAGCGGGAGGGCCTGACCAAGAGACCCAGTACTTC. Translated, it gives CASSHGLAGGPDQETQYF.

Concerning this clonotype itself: A much larger clone lies one base from this, so it may be a read error. The chain uses TRBV11-2 and TRBJ2-5; tentatively, D is TRBD2 (5 bases). CDR3 length: 13 residues. CDR1 is SGHAT, CDR2 FQNNGV, per germline. CDR3 bases: TGTGCCAGCAGCTTCCCCTACGGGGAGACCCAGCACTTC. It translates to CASSFPYGETQHF.

This clonotype came up many times. The chain is built from TRBV3-1 and TRBJ2-1; no reliable D call. The germline CDR1 and CDR2 sequences are LGHDT and YNNKEL (reference sequence). The CDR3 contains 13 residues. Trimming took off 3 bases at V and 6 bases at J, with 9 bases between the two ends. In DNA, the CDR3 is TGTGCCAGCAGCCAGACCCGTTCCAATGAGCAGTTCTTC. Protein product: CASSQTRSNEQFF.